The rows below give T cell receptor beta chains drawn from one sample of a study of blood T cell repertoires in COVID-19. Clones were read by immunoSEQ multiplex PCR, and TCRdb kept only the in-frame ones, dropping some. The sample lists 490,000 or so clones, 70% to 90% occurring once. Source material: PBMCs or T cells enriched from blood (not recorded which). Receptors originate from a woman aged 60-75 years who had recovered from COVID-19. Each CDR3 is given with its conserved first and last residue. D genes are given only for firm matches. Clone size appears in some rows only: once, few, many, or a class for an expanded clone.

CDR3 protein: CATKNEPASNTGELFF
CDR3 DNA: TGCGCCACCAAAAACGAGCCCGCCTCGAACACCGGGGAGCTGTTTTTT
clone size: .
D gene: .
J gene: TRBJ2-2
V gene: TRBV4-1

CDR3 protein: CASSLQQGPYEQYF
CDR3 DNA: TGTGCCAGCAGCTTGCAACAGGGCCCCTACGAGCAGTACTTC
clone size: few
D gene: .
J gene: TRBJ2-7
V gene: TRBV5-4

CDR3 protein: CASSFGWANVLTF
CDR3 DNA: TGTGCCAGCAGTTTCGGTTGGGCCAACGTCCTGACTTTC
clone size: .
D gene: .
J gene: TRBJ2-6
V gene: TRBV12-3/TRBV12-4

CDR3 protein: CASSQETGQGNSPLHF
CDR3 DNA: TGCGCCAGCAGCCAAGAGACCGGACAGGGGAATTCACCCCTCCACTTT
clone size: .
D gene: TRBD1
J gene: TRBJ1-6
V gene: TRBV4-1

CDR3 protein: CASSRTVLADGYTF
CDR3 DNA: TGTGCCAGCTCCCGGACAGTCCTGGCGGATGGCTACACCTTC
clone size: .
D gene: .
J gene: TRBJ1-2
V gene: TRBV18

CDR3 protein: CASSVTGTEAFF
CDR3 DNA: TGCGCCAGCAGCGTCACAGGGACTGAAGCTTTCTTT
clone size: .
D gene: .
J gene: TRBJ1-1
V gene: TRBV5-1

CDR3 protein: CSVAGGRGQPQHF
CDR3 DNA: TGCAGCGTTGCCGGGGGAAGAGGTCAGCCCCAGCATTTT
clone size: once
D gene: .
J gene: TRBJ1-5
V gene: TRBV29-1

CDR3 protein: CASSPRVSYEQYF
CDR3 DNA: TGTGCCAGCAGTCCCCGGGTCTCCTACGAGCAGTACTTC
clone size: .
D gene: .
J gene: TRBJ2-7
V gene: TRBV27

CDR3 protein: CASSQSLAGNQETQYF
CDR3 DNA: TGCGCCAGCAGTCAATCCCTAGCGGGGAACCAAGAGACCCAGTACTTC
clone size: .
D gene: TRBD2
J gene: TRBJ2-5
V gene: TRBV23-1

CDR3 protein: CASSPKTAANQPQHF
CDR3 DNA: TGTGCCAGCAGCCCAAAAACAGCAGCTAATCAGCCCCAGCATTTT
clone size: .
D gene: .
J gene: TRBJ1-5
V gene: TRBV6-5

CDR3 protein: CASSATDRAGNTEAFF
CDR3 DNA: TGCGCCAGCAGTGCGACCGATCGGGCGGGCAACACTGAAGCTTTCTTT
clone size: .
D gene: .
J gene: TRBJ1-1
V gene: TRBV10-1

CDR3 protein: CAWSGDNYEQYF
CDR3 DNA: TGTGCCTGGAGCGGTGACAATTACGAGCAGTACTTC
clone size: .
D gene: .
J gene: TRBJ2-7
V gene: TRBV30

CDR3 protein: CASSPLAGPETQYF
CDR3 DNA: TGCGCCAGCAGCCCCTTAGCGGGCCCGGAGACCCAGTACTTC
clone size: .
D gene: TRBD2
J gene: TRBJ2-5
V gene: TRBV5-1

CDR3 protein: CASSQGGTGATSGNTIYF
CDR3 DNA: TGTGCCAGCAGCCAGGGGGGGACAGGGGCCACCTCTGGAAACACCATATATTTT
clone size: .
D gene: TRBD1
J gene: TRBJ1-3
V gene: TRBV9

CDR3 protein: CASSPEQGNTQYF
CDR3 DNA: TGTGCCAGCTCACCCGAACAGGGAAATACGCAGTATTTT
clone size: .
D gene: .
J gene: TRBJ2-3
V gene: TRBV18

CDR3 protein: CASSRTGKETQYF
CDR3 DNA: TGTGCCAGCAGCCGGACAGGGAAGGAGACCCAGTACTTC
clone size: once
D gene: TRBD1
J gene: TRBJ2-5
V gene: TRBV6-1

CDR3 protein: CASKETGVYGYTF
CDR3 DNA: TGTGCCAGCAAGGAGACAGGGGTCTATGGCTACACCTTC
clone size: .
D gene: TRBD1
J gene: TRBJ1-2
V gene: TRBV7-2

CDR3 protein: CASSPQGDYGYTF
CDR3 DNA: TGTGCCAGCAGTCCACAGGGGGACTATGGCTACACCTTC
clone size: .
D gene: TRBD1
J gene: TRBJ1-2
V gene: TRBV12-3/TRBV12-4

CDR3 protein: CASSPHSYGYTF
CDR3 DNA: TGTGCCAGCAGTCCACACAGCTATGGCTACACCTTC
clone size: .
D gene: .
J gene: TRBJ1-2
V gene: TRBV12-3/TRBV12-4

CDR3 protein: CSASSGGAGNTQYF
CDR3 DNA: TGCAGTGCTAGTAGCGGGGGGGCCGGGAATACGCAGTATTTT
clone size: .
D gene: TRBD2
J gene: TRBJ2-3
V gene: TRBV20-1

CDR3 protein: CASRETVNTEAFF
CDR3 DNA: TGTGCCAGCAGAGAGACAGTGAACACTGAAGCTTTCTTT
clone size: .
D gene: .
J gene: TRBJ1-1
V gene: TRBV2

CDR3 protein: CASPDTYGDTQYF
CDR3 DNA: TGTGCCAGCCCGGACACCTATGGGGATACGCAGTATTTT
clone size: once
D gene: .
J gene: TRBJ2-3
V gene: TRBV6-5

CDR3 protein: CASMRGILDGYTF
CDR3 DNA: TGTGCCAGTATGCGGGGGATCTTGGATGGCTACACCTTC
clone size: .
D gene: .
J gene: TRBJ1-2
V gene: TRBV19